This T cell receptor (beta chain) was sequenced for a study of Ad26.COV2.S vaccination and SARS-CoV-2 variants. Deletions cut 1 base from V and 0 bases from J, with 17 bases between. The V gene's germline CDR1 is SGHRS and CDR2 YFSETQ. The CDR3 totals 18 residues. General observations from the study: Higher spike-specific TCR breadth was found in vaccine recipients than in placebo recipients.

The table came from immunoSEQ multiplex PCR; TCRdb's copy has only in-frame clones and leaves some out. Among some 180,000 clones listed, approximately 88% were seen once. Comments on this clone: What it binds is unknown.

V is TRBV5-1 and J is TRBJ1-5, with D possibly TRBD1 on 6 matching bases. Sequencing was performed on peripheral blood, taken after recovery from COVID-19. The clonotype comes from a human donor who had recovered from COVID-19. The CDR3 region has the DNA TGCGCCAGCAGCTTGTACCGGACAGCGGGGGATAGCAATCAGCCCCAGCATTTT. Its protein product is CASSLYRTAGDSNQPQHF.